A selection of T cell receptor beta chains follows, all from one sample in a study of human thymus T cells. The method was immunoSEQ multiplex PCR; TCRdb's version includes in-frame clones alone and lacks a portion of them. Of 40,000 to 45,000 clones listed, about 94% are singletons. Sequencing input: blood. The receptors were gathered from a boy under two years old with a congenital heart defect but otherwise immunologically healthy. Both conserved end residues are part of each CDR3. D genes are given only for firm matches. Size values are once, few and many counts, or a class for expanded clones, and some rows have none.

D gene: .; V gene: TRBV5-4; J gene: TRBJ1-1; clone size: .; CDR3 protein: CASSLEMNTEAFF; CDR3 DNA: TGTGCCAGCAGCTTGGAGATGAACACTGAAGCTTTCTTT
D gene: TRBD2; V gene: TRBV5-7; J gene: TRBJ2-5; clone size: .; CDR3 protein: CASSLPPTTRGGETQYF; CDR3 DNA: TGTGCCAGCAGCTTGCCCCCAACGACACGCGGGGGGGAGACCCAGTACTTC
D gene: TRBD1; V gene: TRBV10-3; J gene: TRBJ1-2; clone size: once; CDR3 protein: CAISTDRELWGYTF; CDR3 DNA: TGTGCCATCAGTACGGACAGGGAGCTTTGGGGCTACACCTTC
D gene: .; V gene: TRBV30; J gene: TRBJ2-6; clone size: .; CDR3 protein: CAWSVGGANVLTF; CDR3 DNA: TGTGCCTGGAGTGTGGGGGGGGCCAACGTCCTGACTTTC
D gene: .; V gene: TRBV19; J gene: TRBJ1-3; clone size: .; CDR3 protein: CASSRDSGNTIYF; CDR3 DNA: TGTGCCAGTAGTAGGGACTCTGGAAACACCATATATTTT
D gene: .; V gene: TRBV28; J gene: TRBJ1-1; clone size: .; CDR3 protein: CASSLQGAFF; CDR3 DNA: TGTGCCAGCAGTTTACAGGGAGCTTTCTTT
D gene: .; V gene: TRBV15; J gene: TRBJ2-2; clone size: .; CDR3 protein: CATSRNIPGELFF; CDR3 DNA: TGTGCCACCAGCAGAAATATACCCGGGGAGCTGTTTTTT
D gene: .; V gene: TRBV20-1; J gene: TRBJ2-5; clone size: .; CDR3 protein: CSARGQETQYF; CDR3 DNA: TGCAGTGCTAGGGGGCAAGAGACCCAGTACTTC
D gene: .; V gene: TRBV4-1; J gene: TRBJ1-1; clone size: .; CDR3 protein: CASSQEGAFF; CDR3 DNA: TGCGCCAGCAGCCAAGAGGGAGCTTTCTTT
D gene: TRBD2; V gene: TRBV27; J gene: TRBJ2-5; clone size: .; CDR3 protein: CASSPLRGLAGGGETQYF; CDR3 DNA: TGTGCCAGCAGTCCCCTTCGAGGACTAGCGGGGGGGGGTGAGACCCAGTACTTC
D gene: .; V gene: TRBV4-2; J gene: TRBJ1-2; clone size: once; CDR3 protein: CASSQDGNYGYTF; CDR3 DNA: TGTGCCAGCAGCCAAGACGGTAACTATGGCTACACCTTC
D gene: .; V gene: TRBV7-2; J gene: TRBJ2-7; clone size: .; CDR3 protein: CASSFYPSRVLQSYEQYF; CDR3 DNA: TGTGCCAGCAGCTTTTACCCCTCCCGGGTACTTCAGTCCTACGAGCAGTACTTC
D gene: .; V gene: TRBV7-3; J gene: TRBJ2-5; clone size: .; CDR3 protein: CASSARDPGETQYF; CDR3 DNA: TGTGCCAGCAGCGCTCGGGACCCTGGGGAGACCCAGTACTTC
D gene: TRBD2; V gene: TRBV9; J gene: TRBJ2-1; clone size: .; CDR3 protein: CASSLPNRLAGGITYNEQFF; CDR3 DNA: TGTGCCAGCAGCCTACCTAACCGACTAGCGGGGGGGATAACCTACAATGAGCAGTTCTTC
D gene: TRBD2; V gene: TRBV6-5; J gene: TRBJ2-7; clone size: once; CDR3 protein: CASSYKGRGYEQYF; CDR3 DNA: TGTGCCAGCAGTTACAAAGGGAGGGGATACGAGCAGTACTTC
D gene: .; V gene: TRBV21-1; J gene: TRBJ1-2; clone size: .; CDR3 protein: CASSKDPYNYGYTF; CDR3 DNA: TGTGCCAGCAGCAAGGACCCGTATAACTATGGCTACACCTTC
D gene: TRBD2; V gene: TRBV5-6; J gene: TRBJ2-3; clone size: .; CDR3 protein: CASSPRIAGPDTQYF; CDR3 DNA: TGTGCCAGCAGCCCCCGGATAGCGGGGCCAGATACGCAGTATTTT
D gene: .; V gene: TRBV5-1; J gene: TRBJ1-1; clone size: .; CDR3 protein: CASSPGDIGNTEAFF; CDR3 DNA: TGCGCCAGCAGCCCAGGGGACATAGGGAACACTGAAGCTTTCTTT
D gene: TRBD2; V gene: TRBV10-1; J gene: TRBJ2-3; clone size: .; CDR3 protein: CASNRTSGTDTQYF; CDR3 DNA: TGCGCCAGCAACAGGACTAGCGGAACAGATACGCAGTATTTT
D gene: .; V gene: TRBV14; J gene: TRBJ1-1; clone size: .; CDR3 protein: CASSQEWDNVRTEAFF; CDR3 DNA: TGTGCCAGCAGCCAAGAATGGGATAATGTGAGGACTGAAGCTTTCTTT
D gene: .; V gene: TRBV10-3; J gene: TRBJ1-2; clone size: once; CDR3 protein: CAISEFVGYGYTF; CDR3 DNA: TGTGCCATCAGTGAGTTTGTGGGCTATGGCTACACCTTC
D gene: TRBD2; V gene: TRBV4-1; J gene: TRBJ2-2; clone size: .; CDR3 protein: CASSRQGRGGRTGELFF; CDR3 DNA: TGCGCCAGCAGCCGCCAGGGGCGGGGGGGCCGGACCGGGGAGCTGTTTTTT
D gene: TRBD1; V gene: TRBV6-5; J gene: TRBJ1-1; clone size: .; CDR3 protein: CASSYGWTGATEAFF; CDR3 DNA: TGTGCCAGCAGTTACGGGTGGACAGGGGCCACTGAAGCTTTCTTT
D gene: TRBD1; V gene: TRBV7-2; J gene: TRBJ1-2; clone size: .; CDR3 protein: CASSSGQGYGYTF; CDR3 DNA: TGTGCCAGCAGCTCGGGACAGGGCTATGGCTACACCTTC
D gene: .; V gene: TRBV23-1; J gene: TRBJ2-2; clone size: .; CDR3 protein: CASSPRPGTANTGELFF; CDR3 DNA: TGCGCCAGCAGTCCCCGACCCGGTACCGCGAACACCGGGGAGCTGTTTTTT
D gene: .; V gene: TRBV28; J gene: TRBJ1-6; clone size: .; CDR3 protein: CASSPRGARGSPLHF; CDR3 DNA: TGTGCCAGCAGTCCGAGGGGGGCCAGGGGATCACCCCTCCACTTT
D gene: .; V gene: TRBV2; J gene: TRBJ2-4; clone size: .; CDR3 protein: CASSEAWGFAKNIQYF; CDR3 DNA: TGTGCCAGCAGTGAAGCCTGGGGTTTCGCCAAAAACATTCAGTACTTC
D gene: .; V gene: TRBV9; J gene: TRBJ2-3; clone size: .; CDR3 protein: CASGAGWTDTQYF; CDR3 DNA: TGTGCCAGTGGGGCGGGGTGGACAGATACGCAGTATTTT
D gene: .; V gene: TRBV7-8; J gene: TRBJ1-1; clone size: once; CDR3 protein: CASLENTEAFF; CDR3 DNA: TGTGCCAGCCTAGAGAACACTGAAGCTTTCTTT